This TCR beta chain originates from a study of control samples from healthy donors and cancer patients. This table comes from immunoSEQ multiplex PCR, and its TCRdb copy is limited to in-frame clones, with some not included. The profile shows roughly 200,000 clones, 90% to 95% of them singletons. V was pared by 0 bases and J by 3 bases, with 9 bases between. CDR3 length equals 14 residues. The V gene's germline CDR1 is SGHRS and CDR2 YFSETQ. The clonotype comes from a man aged 18 to 29 in good health. J is TRBJ1-1 and V is TRBV5-1; possible D gene TRBD1, 6 bases. Sequencing was performed on blood. The CDR3 region is CASSLDRGHTEAFF. CDR3 in DNA: TGCGCCAGCAGCTTGGATCGGGGGCACACTGAAGCTTTCTTT.